This T cell receptor (beta chain) comes out of a study of early T cells in non-severe SARS-CoV-2 infection. This clonotype was picked up many times. Individual cDNA molecules each received unique molecular identifiers attached to them. TCRdb reprocessed the 5' RACE reads with MiXCR, giving one entry per CDR3 protein. The table shows tens of thousands of distinct CDR3 sequences, with 5% to 6.5% occurring only once. Trimming at V came to 6 bases and at J to 9 bases, leaving 7 bases not matched to a gene. CDR1 is DFQATT, CDR2 SNEGSKA, per germline (reference sequence). This CDR3 has 13 residues. The sample comprised whole blood. The TCR sequence derives from an adult who was a healthcare worker with PCR-confirmed SARS-CoV-2 infection or an uninfected control (not recorded which). The V call is TRBV20-1, the J call TRBJ2-1; 11 bases are a match to TRBD2. The DNA for the CDR3 is TGCAGTGCCTTAGCGGGGGGGGTAGGTGAGCAGTTCTTC. It is translated as CSALAGGVGEQFF.